This T cell receptor beta chain was recovered during a study of blood T cell repertoires in COVID-19. Here immunoSEQ multiplex PCR was the method, and the copy in TCRdb shows in-frame clones only, minus some. The data hold about 210,000 clones, with 86% observed a single time. This clone was counted once. This CDR3 has 16 amino acids. Germline CDR1 and CDR2: SEHNR and FQNEAQ (reference sequence). Trimming shortened V by 3 bases and J by 7 bases, and 21 bases separated the two germline ends. The chain employs TRBV7-9 and TRBJ1-2; no definite D call. The clonotype comes from an older woman with acute or convalescent COVID-19. Specimen: peripheral blood. The CDR3 DNA reads TGTGCCAGCAGCTTCTTACCCCCGAGGGCGTTGGGTGGCTACACCTTC. Translation: CASSFLPPRALGGYTF.